Given below is one T cell receptor beta chain in context. Its specificity is not known. The PCR contained 60 Vbeta and 13 Jbeta primers. Clones were sequenced by immunoSEQ multiplex PCR, and TCRdb holds only the in-frame ones, with some missing. The specimen's table records around 140,000 clones. This entry is derived from a study of cytomegalovirus exposure and HLA in healthy donors. Study-wide results and limits: A missense variant in DCLRE1C was later tied to TCR beta V- and J-gene trimming. Most TCR sequences were uncommon, yet certain public TCRs appeared in many donors.

The CDR3 covers 13 residues. V lost 6 bases to trimming and J lost 10 bases, with 13 bases between them. CDR1 and CDR2 from the germline V gene are SGHTA and FQGTGA. This chain connects TRBV7-3 to TRBJ1-6; no clear D. The source material was PBMCs. The receptor comes from a woman in her thirties or forties in good health and CMV-seronegative. The CDR3 DNA sequence: TGTGCCAGCAGTCAAAACTCTCAATCACCCCTCCACTTT. Its protein is CASSQNSQSPLHF.